The T cell receptor beta chain described here comes from a study of cytomegalovirus exposure and HLA in healthy donors. This clone was found a few times. Its antigen is still unknown. This CDR3 is also generated by other DNA sequences in the sample. PCR employed 60 Vbeta and 13 Jbeta primers. Repertoires were generated with immunoSEQ multiplex PCR, while TCRdb's copy carries only in-frame clones and drops some. The sample yields about 160,000 clones, roughly 70% seen once. General study points: Other equally common chains were less clonally expanded than HLA-associated TCR beta chains, a later analysis showed. Most observed TCR sequences were rare, whereas some public TCRs were detected in many donors.

The sample was PBMCs. The clonotype was recovered from a man aged 35 to 55 in good health and CMV-seropositive.

The CDR3: CASSLAGGGNTIYF. The CDR3 DNA reads TGTGCCAGCAGCTTAGCTGGGGGCGGAAACACCATATATTTT. V and J are TRBV7-9 and TRBJ1-3, with D possibly matching TRBD1 (6 bases). CDR1 and CDR2 (germline): SEHNR, FQNEAQ (reference sequence). V lost 0 bases to trimming and J lost 4 bases, with 7 bases between them. The CDR3 contains 14 residues.